This TCR beta chain was documented in a study of T cells in Graves' hyperthyroidism and ophthalmopathy (dated 2019 in TCRdb). Broadly, across the study: Peripheral blood was collected at initial diagnosis, before any treatment. To identify TCR V-J signatures that set the groups apart, the researchers used a discovery cohort of more than 95 patients, made up of 40 to 45 with Graves' ophthalmopathy and 55 to 65 with stable Graves' hyperthyroidism. Prospective prediction of ophthalmopathy was tested in an independent validation cohort of fewer than 20 hyperthyroidism patients and 17 patients who later progressed to ophthalmopathy. The roughly 91 discovery patients were randomly divided into training and test sets at a 7:3 ratio. In addition, the study compared T-cell repertoires in thyroid tissue and in blood from roughly six Graves' hyperthyroidism patients. After sampling, hyperthyroidism patients received methimazole starting at 30 mg daily, and ophthalmopathy patients received high-dose intravenous methylprednisolone. The paper reports TCR Vbeta CDR3 sequencing of 135 peripheral blood samples: 40 or so ophthalmopathy, roughly 74 hyperthyroidism and around 17 progressor patients. The paper's findings and limits, for the study overall: Sample size was not statistically predetermined, and blinding of investigators to group allocation was not performed. A 13 V-J signature model separated ophthalmopathy from stable hyperthyroidism, with 87.88% sensitivity and roughly 81% specificity in cross-validation and 80%/75% in testing. Blood samples also contained most of the expanded thyroid clonotypes (frequency above 0.001), which suggests that blood repertoires may reflect thyroid immune responses. In validation, progression to ophthalmopathy was predicted by the model with around 70% sensitivity and under 85% specificity, a median of approximately 6.5 months before onset.

Only one count was recorded for this clonotype. Its antigen is unknown. No much larger clonotype is one base removed from it; base qualities were not supplied. A lone read offers only weak evidence. The TCR beta CDR3 regions were amplified from the RNA transcripts. The TCR CDR3 was subjected to a first round of RT-PCR using the HTBI primer set and the Qiagen OneStep RT-PCR kit. Libraries were constructed in a second round of multiplex PCR, after which size selection and purification were carried out. The libraries were sequenced on an Illumina HiSeq2000 using paired-end 100 bp reads. Under the source paper's analysis protocol: SOAPnuke was used to process the raw data, with reads discarded if the reads contained adapters or uncalled bases, had a mean Phred below 15, or lacked an exact constant-primer or identifier match. High-quality paired reads were merged with COPE v1.2.5, and unique nucleotide sequences were defined as clonotypes. Clonotypes were aligned to IMGT TRBV, TRBD and TRBJ reference segments using MiTCR v1.1. Analysis was restricted to V-J combinations with a frequency above 0.0001, which covered over 98% of repertoires. The TCS score was defined as the ratio of F50 (clonal expansion) to E x V (chaos), calculated using BLOSUM62-based TCRdist between CDR3 peptides within each V-J. Welch's t-statistics and random forest reduced fewer than 550 V-J features to 13, which were used in a naive Bayes classifier (R e1071). Thyroid-blood repertoire similarity was quantified with the Morisita-Horn index. TCRdb reran the public reads through fastp at Q25 and MiXCR, keeping productive beta chains. Entries are consolidated by CDR3 protein sequence, retaining the most common genes and DNA. These V and J calls rely on TCRdb rather than the paper's analysis. The sample table holds under 130,000 distinct CDR3 sequences, of which 47% were seen once. Under 30% of the sample is in the top ten clones.

Stable Graves' hyperthyroidism was defined as the absence of progression to ophthalmopathy over 18 months of follow-up. The hyperthyroidism patients were between 18 and 65 years old and newly diagnosed, with a disease duration of less than 2 months. The study excluded patients with uncontrolled infections, other autoimmune diseases, pregnancy or lactation. Diagnoses relied on clinical symptoms, serum thyroxine and TRAb, thyroid ultrasound and orbital computed tomography. Ficoll-Paque density gradient centrifugation was used to isolate PBMCs from about 9.4 ml of fresh peripheral blood. Trizol reagent was used to extract total RNA, and RNA quality was then checked on an Agilent 2100 Bioanalyzer. Taken from the germline V gene (reference sequence), the CDR1 and CDR2 loops are LNHNV and YYDKDF. Trimming takes 3 bases from V and 2 bases from J, and the germline ends sit 11 bases apart. CDR3 length: 14 amino acids, cysteine to phenylalanine. Only the CDR3 part of the read is kept: 42 bases, read in frame from the first base.

This TCR was sampled from a man aged 35-49 years with Graves' hyperthyroidism. The sequenced sample was blood. This sequence uses TRBV15 and TRBJ2-7; TRBD1 is a possible D gene, resting on 5 matching bases. The CDR3 reads CATSSEGVPYEQYF. The nucleotide sequence reads as follows: TGTGCCACCAGCAGCGAAGGGGTCCCCTACGAGCAGTACTTC.